The clone carrying this TCR beta chain was seen repeatedly, ten times or more. The target antigen is unknown. This sample stems from a study of regulatory T cells in long-lasting Graves disease. Germline CDR1 and CDR2: MNHNS and SASEGT. V lost 6 bases, J lost 3 bases, and 8 bases stayed unmatched. This CDR3 comprises 15 residues. Time point given: persistent/refractory GD, antithyroid drugs over 5 years with positive TRAb. Preparation of the TCR library used RNA extracted from PBMCs. Arm-PCR with iRepertoire HTBI primers amplified the CDR3 regions for these TCR beta libraries. TCRdb used MiXCR to reprocess the multiplex PCR reads, holding one entry per CDR3 protein. The sample consists of 600,000 to 800,000 distinct CDR3 sequences, 30% of them appearing once. Study results and caveats: When disease was persistent, TRBV28, TRBJ1-2 and TRBJ2-5 were the favored segments.

The V gene is TRBV6-1, the J gene TRBJ1-5; 7 bases line up with TRBD1. Sequenced material: peripheral blood mononuclear cells (PBMCs), taken when the disease was refractory, from a patient treated with antithyroid drugs. The TCR originated in a female donor with Graves disease. Here the CDR3 DNA reads TGTGCCAGCAGGCTGGACAGGACCTTCAATCAGCCCCAGCATTTT. Encoded protein: CASRLDRTFNQPQHF.